A single T cell receptor beta chain is shown here with its context. The antigen is not known. This sample is part of a study of T-cell reconstitution after alpha-beta-depleted transplantation in children. Preparation of the TCRbeta library was carried out with unique molecular identifiers. From the PCR reads, TCRdb called clonotypes with MiXCR, one entry per CDR3 protein. Of some 260,000 distinct CDR3 sequences listed, roughly a quarter are singletons. The CDR3 has 16 amino acids. V was cut by 1 base and J by 4 bases, with 17 bases left in between. The germline V gene has CDR1 ENHRY and CDR2 SYGVKD. Overall study results and limits: Counts and diversity of T cells one year after transplant came mostly from newly produced T cells. Reported findings indicate that, about two months after transplant, alpha-beta T cells came from several hundred expanded clones, which were derived from non-depleted graft cells.

The chain couples TRBV10-3 to TRBJ2-7; no clear D gene. Sequenced here: PBMCs, mostly from graft donor cells, sampled 360 days after TCRalphabeta/CD19-depleted stem cell transplant. The TCR was taken from a female patient aged 2 to 10 who had a stem cell transplant for congenital amegakaryocytic thrombocytopenia, so the T cells may come from the graft donor. The CDR3 sequence: CAISEYGYSNSYEQYF. The CDR3 DNA reads as TGTGCCATCAGTGAGTATGGGTACTCTAATTCGTACGAGCAGTACTTC.